One and the same sample provided the 10 T cell receptor beta chains below, sequenced in a study of CD8 T cells in ankylosing spondylitis (dated by TCRdb to the late 2010s). For these TCRs, the target antigens are not known. The library was prepared using 5' RACE. Sequencing used an Illumina HiSeq 2500. The raw public reads went through TCRdb reprocessing: fastp at Q25, MiXCR clone calling, in-frame beta chains kept. For every CDR3 protein sequence, its rows merge into one entry that carries the most common genes and DNA. The sample includes 100,000 to 150,000 distinct CDR3 sequences, with more than 15% observed a single time. The top ten hold 33% of the sample. The study at large found these results: A TCR beta motif made up of fewer than 10 highly homologous amino acid variants appeared to be characteristic of blood from ankylosing spondylitis patients.

Sequenced material: blood, either unsorted or a sorted T cell fraction (not recorded which). All receptors come from a male donor with ankylosing spondylitis.

In its sample, this clonotype was seen many times. The chain has TRBV7-9 and TRBJ2-5, with a possible D match to TRBD1 (5 bases). The ends were cut back, 3 bases at V and 5 bases at J, with 10 bases in the middle. This CDR3 comprises 13 residues. The V gene's germline CDR1 is SEHNR and CDR2 FQNEAQ (reference sequence). DNA for the CDR3: TGTGCCAGCAGCTTCCCACAGGACGAGACCCAGTACTTC. It encodes CASSFPQDETQYF.

The V gene is TRBV12-3 or TRBV12-4, the J gene TRBJ1-5; D is uncertain. CDR3 length: 12 residues. V was pared by 4 bases and J by 8 bases, with 9 bases between. The CDR3 bases are TGTGCCAGCAGTTCCCAACCAGAGCCCCAGCATTTT. It encodes CASSSQPEPQHF.

The chain carries TRBV20-1 and TRBJ2-1; 9 bases line up with TRBD2. CDR3 size: 15 residues. The germline V gene encodes CDR1 DFQATT and CDR2 SNEGSKA (reference sequence). V was clipped by 0 bases and J by 6 bases; unmatched bases: 6. In DNA, the CDR3 is TGCAGTGCTAGAGAGTCTAGCGGGAATCGCAATGAGCAGTTCTTC. It specifies CSARESSGNRNEQFF.

In its sample, this clonotype was seen many times. The chain uses TRBV7-8 and TRBJ2-7; 7 positions match TRBD1. V lost 1 base, J lost 2 bases, and 5 bases stayed unmatched. Germline V gene lookup returns CDR1 SGHVS and CDR2 FQNEAQ. This CDR3 comprises 15 residues. CDR3 nucleotide sequence: TGTGCCAGCAGCTTAGGGGCGCAGGGGGCCTACGAGCAGTACTTC. Translating it yields CASSLGAQGAYEQYF. Full variable domain (rest looked up from reference TRBV7-8 and TRBJ2-7): GAGVSQSPRYKVAKRGQDVALRCDPISGHVSLFWYQQALGQGPEFLTYFQNEAQLDKSGLPSDRFFAERPEGSVSTLKIQRTQQEDSAVYLCASSLGAQGAYEQYFGPGTRLTVT.

The rearrangement links TRBV7-9 to TRBJ2-7; tentatively, D is TRBD2 (5 bases). Germline-derived CDR1 and CDR2 are SEHNR and FQNEAQ (reference sequence). The CDR3 contains 15 residues. Trimming shortened V by 5 bases and J by 5 bases, and 19 bases separated the two germline ends. CDR3 sequence reads: CASSPLKAGEDEQYF. In DNA, the CDR3 is TGTGCCAGCAGCCCACTAAAGGCCGGGGAAGACGAGCAGTACTTC.

This clonotype is medium-sized by share. The chain joins TRBV28 to TRBJ2-1, with D uncertain. With 6 bases removed from V and 11 bases from J, the gap between germline ends came to 14 bases. Germline lookup yields CDR1 MDHEN and CDR2 SYDVKM. The CDR3 is 12 residues long. CDR3 in amino acids: CASSLSAAQQFF. The CDR3 DNA reads as TGTGCCAGCAGCCTAAGCGCCGCCCAGCAGTTCTTC.

This chain links TRBV30 with TRBJ1-5; D gene unclear. CDR3 length equals 14 residues. Germline V gives CDR1 GTSNPN, CDR2 SVGIG (reference sequence). The V gene lost 3 bases and the J gene lost 2 bases, with 11 bases spanning the gap. Written as DNA, the CDR3 is TGTGCCTGGAGCCCCGGGGTGGGCAATCAGCCCCAGCATTTT. This sequence encodes CAWSPGVGNQPQHF. The full variable domain, in which reference TRBV30 and TRBJ1-5 provide the parts outside the CDR3, is SQTIHQWPATLVQPVGSPLSLECTVEGTSNPNLYWYRQAAGRGLQLLFYSVGIGQISSEVPQNLSASRPQDRQFILSSKKLLLSDSGFYLCAWSPGVGNQPQHFGDGTRLSIL.

This clonotype has just a few counts. The genes are TRBV4-1 and TRBJ1-3; D not resolved. V lost 1 base and J lost 4, with 14 bases in between. The CDR3 covers 16 residues. CDR1 and CDR2 (germline): MGHRA, YSYEKL. The CDR3 nucleotides read TGCGCCAGCAGCCAAGTCATAGGTCTGGCGGGAAACACCATATATTTT. This sequence encodes CASSQVIGLAGNTIYF.

The chain joins TRBV27 to TRBJ2-3, with 10 bases that match TRBD2. With V trimmed by 8 bases and J by 1 base, 6 bases remained unmatched. CDR1 MNHEY and CDR2 SMNVEV come from the germline V gene (reference sequence). The CDR3 spans 15 residues. The CDR3 nucleotides are TGTGCCAGCGCGTCTAGCGGGAGAGGCACAGATACGCAGTATTTT. Amino acid sequence: CASASSGRGTDTQYF.

The rearrangement joins TRBV9 to TRBJ2-7; 8 bases align to TRBD1. J gave up 7 bases and V 3 bases, and 12 bases lay outside the gene matches. CDR3 length: 15 amino acids. The germline V gene has CDR1 SGDLS and CDR2 YYNGEE. CDR3 nucleotides: TGTGCCAGCAGCGCTACAGGACAGGGAGTAAGGGAGCAGTACTTC. Residues: CASSATGQGVREQYF.